The rows below give T cell receptor beta chains drawn from one sample of a study of patients and donors after allogeneic stem cell transplantation. TCRdb ran MiXCR on the RT-PCR reads and lists one entry per CDR3 protein. The profile shows roughly 960,000 distinct CDR3 sequences, about a sixth of them singletons. The sequencing input was blood, either unsorted or a sorted T cell fraction (not recorded which). These receptors originate from a human donor who was either an allogeneic HSCT recipient or a stem cell or donor lymphocyte infusion donor (not recorded which). It is not recorded whose cells these are; they may come from a transplant donor. The CDR3 runs from the conserved cysteine through the conserved F or W. Each record gives: CDR3 protein, CDR3 DNA, J gene, V gene, D gene, clone size. A D gene is named only where the DNA matches it firmly. Size values are once, few and many counts, or a class for expanded clones, and some rows have none.

cdr3_aa: CASSSRESGELFF; cdr3_nt: TGCGCCAGCAGCTCGCGGGAGTCCGGGGAGCTGTTTTTT; j_call: TRBJ2-2; v_call: TRBV5-1; d_call: TRBD2; clone_size: .
cdr3_aa: CASSQDRLAGGPSSYNEQFF; cdr3_nt: TGTGCCAGCAGCCAAGATCGGCTAGCGGGAGGCCCCAGCTCCTACAATGAGCAGTTCTTC; j_call: TRBJ2-1; v_call: TRBV4-2; d_call: TRBD2; clone_size: .
cdr3_aa: CSAVTGTNNSPLHF; cdr3_nt: TGCAGTGCGGTAACAGGGACCAATAATTCACCCCTCCACTTT; j_call: TRBJ1-6; v_call: TRBV20-1; d_call: .; clone_size: .
cdr3_aa: CASSVQGSDTGELFF; cdr3_nt: TGTGCCAGCAGCGTGCAGGGGTCCGACACCGGGGAGCTGTTTTTT; j_call: TRBJ2-2; v_call: TRBV6-1; d_call: .; clone_size: once
cdr3_aa: CASSYSSPARATGNTIYF; cdr3_nt: TGTGCCAGCAGTTACTCGAGCCCCGCCAGGGCAACTGGAAACACCATATATTTT; j_call: TRBJ1-3; v_call: TRBV6-5; d_call: .; clone_size: .
cdr3_aa: CASSPIRRGTDTQYF; cdr3_nt: TGTGCCAGCAGCCCGATACGCAGGGGCACAGATACGCAGTATTTT; j_call: TRBJ2-3; v_call: TRBV5-6; d_call: .; clone_size: few
cdr3_aa: CASSWGQSGEKLFF; cdr3_nt: TGTGCCAGCAGTTGGGGACAGTCTGGTGAAAAACTGTTTTTT; j_call: TRBJ1-4; v_call: TRBV12-3/TRBV12-4; d_call: TRBD1; clone_size: few
cdr3_aa: CSVEAGQGGYGYTF; cdr3_nt: TGCAGCGTTGAAGCAGGACAGGGAGGTTATGGCTACACCTTC; j_call: TRBJ1-2; v_call: TRBV29-1; d_call: TRBD1; clone_size: few
cdr3_aa: CASSSGQGWDEQYF; cdr3_nt: TGTGCCAGCAGTTCGGGACAGGGGTGGGACGAGCAGTACTTC; j_call: TRBJ2-7; v_call: TRBV6-5; d_call: TRBD1; clone_size: .
cdr3_aa: CASTYTGRAGETQYF; cdr3_nt: TGTGCCAGCACCTATACAGGGCGGGCTGGGGAGACCCAGTACTTC; j_call: TRBJ2-5; v_call: TRBV11-2; d_call: .; clone_size: .
cdr3_aa: CASSLVGIWREAPEQYF; cdr3_nt: TGTGCCAGCAGCTTAGTAGGTATTTGGCGGGAGGCTCCCGAGCAGTACTTC; j_call: TRBJ2-7; v_call: TRBV11-1; d_call: TRBD2; clone_size: .
cdr3_aa: CASSPRGHSYEQYF; cdr3_nt: TGTGCCAGCAGTCCCCGGGGGCACTCCTACGAGCAGTACTTC; j_call: TRBJ2-7; v_call: TRBV27; d_call: .; clone_size: few
cdr3_aa: CASSRQGLPPYEQYF; cdr3_nt: TGCGCCAGCAGCCGCCAGGGATTACCTCCCTACGAGCAGTACTTC; j_call: TRBJ2-7; v_call: TRBV4-1; d_call: .; clone_size: .
cdr3_aa: CASSSGLRELFF; cdr3_nt: TGCGCCAGCAGCTCGGGACTCCGGGAGCTGTTTTTT; j_call: TRBJ2-2; v_call: TRBV5-1; d_call: .; clone_size: few
cdr3_aa: CASGAHRQSQETQYF; cdr3_nt: TGTGCCAGCGGTGCTCATCGACAGTCCCAAGAGACCCAGTACTTC; j_call: TRBJ2-5; v_call: TRBV2; d_call: .; clone_size: few
cdr3_aa: CASRDFNEQFF; cdr3_nt: TGTGCCAGCAGAGATTTCAATGAGCAGTTCTTC; j_call: TRBJ2-1; v_call: TRBV12-3/TRBV12-4; d_call: .; clone_size: .
cdr3_aa: CASSHGRLSTDTQYF; cdr3_nt: TGTGCCAGCAGCCACGGCCGCCTTAGCACAGATACGCAGTATTTT; j_call: TRBJ2-3; v_call: TRBV7-9; d_call: .; clone_size: .
cdr3_aa: CASGLQGRELFF; cdr3_nt: TGCGCCAGCGGGCTGCAGGGTAGGGAGCTGTTTTTT; j_call: TRBJ2-2; v_call: TRBV5-1; d_call: .; clone_size: .
cdr3_aa: CASSLPLVPYEQYF; cdr3_nt: TGTGCCAGCAGTTTACCCCTTGTACCCTACGAGCAGTACTTC; j_call: TRBJ2-7; v_call: TRBV6-2/TRBV6-3; d_call: .; clone_size: .
cdr3_aa: CASSPPRLAKTNTGELFF; cdr3_nt: TGCGCCAGCAGCCCCCCCCGACTAGCGAAAACGAACACCGGGGAGCTGTTTTTT; j_call: TRBJ2-2; v_call: TRBV4-1; d_call: TRBD2; clone_size: few
cdr3_aa: CASSSMSRLGRSSYNEQFF; cdr3_nt: TGTGCCAGCAGTAGTATGAGTCGGCTCGGGCGAAGCTCCTACAATGAGCAGTTCTTC; j_call: TRBJ2-1; v_call: TRBV12-3/TRBV12-4; d_call: .; clone_size: few
cdr3_aa: CASSFDVLNGAFF; cdr3_nt: TGTGCCAGCAGTTTCGACGTCCTAAATGGAGCTTTCTTT; j_call: TRBJ1-1; v_call: TRBV12-3/TRBV12-4; d_call: .; clone_size: .
cdr3_aa: CASSQGQGASTNEKLFF; cdr3_nt: TGCGCCAGCAGCCAAGGGCAGGGAGCGTCAACTAATGAAAAACTGTTTTTT; j_call: TRBJ1-4; v_call: TRBV4-3; d_call: .; clone_size: .
cdr3_aa: CASSEAGGWTGELFF; cdr3_nt: TGTGCCAGCAGTGAAGCGGGAGGATGGACCGGGGAGCTGTTTTTT; j_call: TRBJ2-2; v_call: TRBV6-1; d_call: .; clone_size: .
cdr3_aa: CASRRKGNSGQPQHF; cdr3_nt: TGTGCCAGCAGGCGAAAGGGGAATTCAGGACAGCCCCAGCATTTT; j_call: TRBJ1-5; v_call: TRBV12-3/TRBV12-4; d_call: .; clone_size: .
cdr3_aa: CASSQAGTAAYEQYF; cdr3_nt: TGCGCCAGCAGCCAGGCCGGGACAGCCGCCTACGAGCAGTACTTC; j_call: TRBJ2-7; v_call: TRBV4-3; d_call: TRBD1; clone_size: .
cdr3_aa: CASSFHRTLNPDTQHF; cdr3_nt: TGTGCCAGCAGCTTTCACAGGACTTTAAATCCAGATACGCAGCATTTT; j_call: TRBJ1-5; v_call: TRBV7-9; d_call: .; clone_size: .
cdr3_aa: CASSLRRVSSTDTQYF; cdr3_nt: TGTGCCAGCAGTTTAAGGCGGGTGTCTAGCACAGATACGCAGTATTTT; j_call: TRBJ2-3; v_call: TRBV27; d_call: .; clone_size: .
cdr3_aa: CASSERGRGATNEKLFF; cdr3_nt: TGTGCCAGCAGTGAGAGGGGCCGGGGTGCGACTAATGAAAAACTGTTTTTT; j_call: TRBJ1-4; v_call: TRBV6-1; d_call: .; clone_size: few
cdr3_aa: CSVRDRFYGYTF; cdr3_nt: TGCAGCGTTCGGGACAGGTTCTATGGCTACACCTTC; j_call: TRBJ1-2; v_call: TRBV29-1; d_call: TRBD1; clone_size: .
cdr3_aa: CASSGARPGLGETQYF; cdr3_nt: TGTGCCAGCTCGGGGGCCCGTCCAGGCTTAGGAGAGACCCAGTACTTC; j_call: TRBJ2-5; v_call: TRBV6-2/TRBV6-3; d_call: .; clone_size: .
cdr3_aa: CASSPLAGGQYEQYF; cdr3_nt: TGTGCCAGCAGCCCGTTAGCGGGGGGCCAGTACGAGCAGTACTTC; j_call: TRBJ2-7; v_call: TRBV14; d_call: TRBD2; clone_size: few
cdr3_aa: CASSAPGGSPLHF; cdr3_nt: TGTGCCAGCAGCGCCCCGGGGGGTTCACCCCTCCACTTT; j_call: TRBJ1-6; v_call: TRBV9; d_call: .; clone_size: .
cdr3_aa: CATSRVVKGSGANVLTF; cdr3_nt: TGTGCCACCAGCAGAGTGGTGAAGGGCTCAGGGGCCAACGTCCTGACTTTC; j_call: TRBJ2-6; v_call: TRBV15; d_call: .; clone_size: few
cdr3_aa: CAIRDGNTYNEQFF; cdr3_nt: TGTGCCATCCGTGACGGAAACACCTACAATGAGCAGTTCTTC; j_call: TRBJ2-1; v_call: TRBV28; d_call: .; clone_size: few
cdr3_aa: CASSSHVGGTYEQYF; cdr3_nt: TGTGCCAGCAGCTCCCATGTGGGCGGAACCTACGAGCAGTACTTC; j_call: TRBJ2-7; v_call: TRBV11-2; d_call: .; clone_size: once
cdr3_aa: CASSFLQGQSPLHF; cdr3_nt: TGTGCCAGCAGCTTCCTCCAGGGCCAGTCACCCCTCCACTTT; j_call: TRBJ1-6; v_call: TRBV7-9; d_call: .; clone_size: .
cdr3_aa: CASSQDHGSGSLDTGELFF; cdr3_nt: TGTGCCAGCAGCCAAGATCATGGTAGCGGGAGCTTGGACACCGGGGAGCTGTTTTTT; j_call: TRBJ2-2; v_call: TRBV4-2; d_call: TRBD2; clone_size: .
cdr3_aa: CAISEVGQSIGEQYF; cdr3_nt: TGTGCCATCAGTGAGGTGGGACAGAGTATCGGCGAGCAGTACTTC; j_call: TRBJ2-7; v_call: TRBV10-3; d_call: TRBD1; clone_size: few
cdr3_aa: CASTAPAGPYNEQFF; cdr3_nt: TGTGCCAGCACCGCTCCAGCGGGGCCATACAATGAGCAGTTCTTC; j_call: TRBJ2-1; v_call: TRBV6-2/TRBV6-3; d_call: TRBD2; clone_size: .
cdr3_aa: CSVEVRGGEKKLFF; cdr3_nt: TGCAGCGTTGAGGTGCGCGGGGGCGAGAAAAAACTGTTTTTT; j_call: TRBJ1-4; v_call: TRBV29-1; d_call: .; clone_size: few
cdr3_aa: CASSLDNTGADYGYTF; cdr3_nt: TGTGCCAGCAGCTTGGATAACACAGGGGCTGACTATGGCTACACCTTC; j_call: TRBJ1-2; v_call: TRBV5-4; d_call: TRBD1; clone_size: .
cdr3_aa: CSARQGSRNTEAFF; cdr3_nt: TGCAGTGCTCGACAGGGATCGCGGAACACTGAAGCTTTCTTT; j_call: TRBJ1-1; v_call: TRBV20-1; d_call: TRBD1; clone_size: .
cdr3_aa: CSVGIAGNGEQYF; cdr3_nt: TGCAGCGTGGGTATAGCGGGAAACGGCGAGCAGTACTTC; j_call: TRBJ2-7; v_call: TRBV29-1; d_call: TRBD2; clone_size: few
cdr3_aa: CASSPGVLSSYEQYF; cdr3_nt: TGTGCCAGCAGTCCCGGGGTCCTGAGCTCCTACGAGCAGTACTTC; j_call: TRBJ2-7; v_call: TRBV12-3/TRBV12-4; d_call: .; clone_size: many
cdr3_aa: CSAGGTGELYRTNEKLFF; cdr3_nt: TGCAGTGCTGGAGGGACAGGGGAACTTTATAGGACTAATGAAAAACTGTTTTTT; j_call: TRBJ1-4; v_call: TRBV20-1; d_call: TRBD1; clone_size: .
cdr3_aa: CASSQDLVRVSYNEQFF; cdr3_nt: TGCGCCAGCAGCCAAGATTTAGTGCGGGTCTCCTACAATGAGCAGTTCTTC; j_call: TRBJ2-1; v_call: TRBV4-1; d_call: .; clone_size: .